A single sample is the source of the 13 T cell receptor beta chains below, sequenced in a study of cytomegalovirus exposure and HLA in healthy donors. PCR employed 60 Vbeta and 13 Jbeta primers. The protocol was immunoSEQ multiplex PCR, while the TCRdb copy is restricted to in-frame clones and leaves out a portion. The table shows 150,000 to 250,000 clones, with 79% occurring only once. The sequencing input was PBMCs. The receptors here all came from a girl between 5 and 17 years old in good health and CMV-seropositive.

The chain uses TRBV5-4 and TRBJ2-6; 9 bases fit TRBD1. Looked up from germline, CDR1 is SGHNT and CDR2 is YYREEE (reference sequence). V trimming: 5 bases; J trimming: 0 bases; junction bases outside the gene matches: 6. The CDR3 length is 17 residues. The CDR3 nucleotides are TGTGCCAGCAGGAGGGACAGGGTCTACTCTGGGGCCAACGTCCTGACTTTC. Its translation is CASRRDRVYSGANVLTF.

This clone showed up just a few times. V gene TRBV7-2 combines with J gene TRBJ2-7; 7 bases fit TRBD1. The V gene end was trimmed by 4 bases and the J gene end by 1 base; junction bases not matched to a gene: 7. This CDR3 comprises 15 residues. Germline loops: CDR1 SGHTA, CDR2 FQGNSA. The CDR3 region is CASSSQWDRSYEQYF. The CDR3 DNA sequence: TGTGCCAGCAGCTCCCAATGGGACAGATCCTACGAGCAGTACTTC.

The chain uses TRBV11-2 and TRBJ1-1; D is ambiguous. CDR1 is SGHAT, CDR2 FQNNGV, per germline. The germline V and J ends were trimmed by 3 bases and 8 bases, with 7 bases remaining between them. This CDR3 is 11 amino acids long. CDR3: CASSFVREAFF. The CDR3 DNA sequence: TGTGCCAGCAGCTTTGTCAGGGAAGCTTTCTTT.

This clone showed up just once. Written as DNA, the CDR3 is TGTGCCAGCAGCCGTAATGAAAAACTGTTTTTT. Residues: CASSRNEKLFF. The chain links TRBV7-9 to TRBJ1-4; D is undetermined. V lost 5 bases and J 4 bases, leaving 2 bases between the germline ends. From germline, CDR1 is SEHNR and CDR2 FQNEAQ (reference sequence). The CDR3 spans 11 residues.

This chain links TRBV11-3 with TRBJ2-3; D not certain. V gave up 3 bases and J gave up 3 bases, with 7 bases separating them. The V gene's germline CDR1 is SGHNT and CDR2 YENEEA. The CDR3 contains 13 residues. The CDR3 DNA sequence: TGTGCCAGCAGCTTGGAGAATACAGATACGCAGTATTTT. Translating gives CASSLENTDTQYF.

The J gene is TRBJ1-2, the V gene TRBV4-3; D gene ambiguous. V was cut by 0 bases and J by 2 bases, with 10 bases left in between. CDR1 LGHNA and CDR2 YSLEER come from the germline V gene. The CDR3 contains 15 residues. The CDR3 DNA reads TGCGCCAGCAGCCAAGATGTCCCGGTGAACTATGGCTACACCTTC. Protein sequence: CASSQDVPVNYGYTF.

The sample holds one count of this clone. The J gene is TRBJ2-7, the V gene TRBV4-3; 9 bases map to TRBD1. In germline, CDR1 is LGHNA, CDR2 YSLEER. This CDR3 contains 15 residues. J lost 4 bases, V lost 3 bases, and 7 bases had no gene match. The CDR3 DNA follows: TGCGCCAGCAGCCAGAGCGGGACAGGGTTATACGAGCAGTACTTC. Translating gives CASSQSGTGLYEQYF.

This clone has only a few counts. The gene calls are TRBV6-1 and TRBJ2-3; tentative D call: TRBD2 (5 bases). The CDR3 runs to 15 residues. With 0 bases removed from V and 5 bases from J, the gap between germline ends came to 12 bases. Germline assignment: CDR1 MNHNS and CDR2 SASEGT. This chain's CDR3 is CASSEAGDERDTQYF. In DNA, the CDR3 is TGTGCCAGCAGTGAAGCGGGAGACGAGAGAGATACGCAGTATTTT.

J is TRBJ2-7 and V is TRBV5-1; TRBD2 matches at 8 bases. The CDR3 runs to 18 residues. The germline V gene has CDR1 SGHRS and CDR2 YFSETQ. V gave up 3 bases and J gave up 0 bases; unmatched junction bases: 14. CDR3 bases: TGCGCCAGCAGCTCTGGACTAGCCAACGGGGGTAGCTCCTACGAGCAGTACTTC. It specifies CASSSGLANGGSSYEQYF.

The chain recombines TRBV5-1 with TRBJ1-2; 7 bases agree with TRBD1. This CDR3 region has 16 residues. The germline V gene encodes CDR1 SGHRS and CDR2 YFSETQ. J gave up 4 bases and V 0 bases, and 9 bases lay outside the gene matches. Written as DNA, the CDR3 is TGCGCCAGCAGCTTGGAGACAGGGCGGTTATTCTATGGCTACACCTTC. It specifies CASSLETGRLFYGYTF.

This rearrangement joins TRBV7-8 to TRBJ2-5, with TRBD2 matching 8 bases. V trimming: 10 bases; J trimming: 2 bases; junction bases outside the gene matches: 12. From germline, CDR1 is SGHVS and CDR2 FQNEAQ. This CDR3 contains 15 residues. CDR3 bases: TGTGCCACCACCAGTGCGGGGGGATATCAAGAGACCCAGTACTTC. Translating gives CATTSAGGYQETQYF. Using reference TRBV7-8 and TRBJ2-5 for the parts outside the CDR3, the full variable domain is GAGVSQSPRYKVAKRGQDVALRCDPISGHVSLFWYQQALGQGPEFLTYFQNEAQLDKSGLPSDRFFAERPEGSVSTLKIQRTQQEDSAVYLCATTSAGGYQETQYFGPGTRLLVL.

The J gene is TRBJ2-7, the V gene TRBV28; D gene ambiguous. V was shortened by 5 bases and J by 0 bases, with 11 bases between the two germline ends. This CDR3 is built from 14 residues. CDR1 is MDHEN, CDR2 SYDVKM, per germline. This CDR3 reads CASSPHPSSYEQYF. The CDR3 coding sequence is TGTGCCAGCAGTCCCCACCCGAGCTCCTACGAGCAGTACTTC.

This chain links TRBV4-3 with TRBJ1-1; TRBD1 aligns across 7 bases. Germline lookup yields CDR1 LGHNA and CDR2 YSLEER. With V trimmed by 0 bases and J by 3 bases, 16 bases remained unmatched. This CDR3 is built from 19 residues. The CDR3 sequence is CASSQEVGRTGRSDTEAFF. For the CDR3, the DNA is TGCGCCAGCAGCCAAGAAGTTGGTCGGACAGGCCGGTCGGACACTGAAGCTTTCTTT.